This TCR beta chain was identified in a study of blood T cell repertoires in COVID-19. The germline gives CDR1 SEHNR, CDR2 FQNEAQ (reference sequence). V shed 4 bases, J shed 4 bases, and the junction held 7 bases outside the gene matches. This CDR3 region has 14 residues. Methods used by the authors: Amplification from reference gene primers served as the basis for estimated nucleated cell counts. Method: immunoSEQ multiplex PCR; TCRdb's copy keeps in-frame clones and lacks some. Clonal size and the V and J genes are those of that table, whereas D and trimming came from the DNA. The data show a few hundred thousand clones, over 75% seen once.

Source material: peripheral blood. V gene TRBV7-9 combines with J gene TRBJ2-7; 7 positions agree with TRBD1. This TCR was recovered from a man aged 50-60 years with COVID-19, enrolled during active disease. The CDR3 loop is CASSWTGRVYEQYF. The CDR3 region has the DNA TGTGCCAGCAGCTGGACAGGCCGTGTGTACGAGCAGTACTTC.